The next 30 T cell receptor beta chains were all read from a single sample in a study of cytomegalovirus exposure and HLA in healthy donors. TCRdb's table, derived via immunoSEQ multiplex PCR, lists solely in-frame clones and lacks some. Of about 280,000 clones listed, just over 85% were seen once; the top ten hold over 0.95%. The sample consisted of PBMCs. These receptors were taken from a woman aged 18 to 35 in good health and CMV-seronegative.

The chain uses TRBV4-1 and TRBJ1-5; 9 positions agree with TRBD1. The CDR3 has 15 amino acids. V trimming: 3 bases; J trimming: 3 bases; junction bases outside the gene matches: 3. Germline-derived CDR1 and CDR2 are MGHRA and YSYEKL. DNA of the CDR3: TGCGCCAGCAGCCAGGGGACAGGGTACAATCAGCCCCAGCATTTT. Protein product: CASSQGTGYNQPQHF.

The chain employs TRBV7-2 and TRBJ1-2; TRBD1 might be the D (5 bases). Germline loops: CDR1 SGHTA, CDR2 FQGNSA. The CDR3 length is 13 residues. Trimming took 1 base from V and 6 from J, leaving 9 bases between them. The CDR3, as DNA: TGTGCCAGCAGCTTAGGTGCGGGGGATGGCTACACCTTC. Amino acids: CASSLGAGDGYTF.

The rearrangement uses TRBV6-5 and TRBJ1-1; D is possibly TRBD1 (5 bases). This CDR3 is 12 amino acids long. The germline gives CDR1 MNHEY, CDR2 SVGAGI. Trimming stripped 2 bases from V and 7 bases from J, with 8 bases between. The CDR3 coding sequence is TGTGCCAGCAGTTACGGGGGGAATGAAGCTTTCTTT. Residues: CASSYGGNEAFF.

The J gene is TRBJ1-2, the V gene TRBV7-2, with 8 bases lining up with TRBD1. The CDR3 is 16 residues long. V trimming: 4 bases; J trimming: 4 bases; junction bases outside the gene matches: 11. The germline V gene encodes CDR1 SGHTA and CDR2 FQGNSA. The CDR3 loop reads CASSYSQGAGGYGYTF. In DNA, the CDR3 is TGTGCCAGCAGCTATTCCCAGGGGGCTGGGGGCTATGGCTACACCTTC.

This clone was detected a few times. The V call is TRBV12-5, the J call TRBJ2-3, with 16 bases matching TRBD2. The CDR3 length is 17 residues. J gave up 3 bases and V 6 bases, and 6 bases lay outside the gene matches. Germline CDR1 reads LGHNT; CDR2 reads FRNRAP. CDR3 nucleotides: TGTGCTAGTGGCCCCGGGACTAGCGGGAGGGAGACAGATACGCAGTATTTT. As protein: CASGPGTSGRETDTQYF.

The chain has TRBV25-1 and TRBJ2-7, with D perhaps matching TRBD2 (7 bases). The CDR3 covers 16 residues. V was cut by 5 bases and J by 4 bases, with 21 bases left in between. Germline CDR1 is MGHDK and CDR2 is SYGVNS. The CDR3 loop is CASSTPMGGARYEQYF. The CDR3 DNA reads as TGTGCCAGCAGTACCCCTATGGGGGGGGCTCGGTACGAGCAGTACTTC.

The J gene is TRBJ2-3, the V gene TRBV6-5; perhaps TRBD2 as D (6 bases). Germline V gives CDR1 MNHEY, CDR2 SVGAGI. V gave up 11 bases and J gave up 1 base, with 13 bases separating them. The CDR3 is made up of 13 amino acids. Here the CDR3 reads CAVKKRGTDTQYF. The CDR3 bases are TGTGCCGTAAAAAAGCGGGGCACAGATACGCAGTATTTT.

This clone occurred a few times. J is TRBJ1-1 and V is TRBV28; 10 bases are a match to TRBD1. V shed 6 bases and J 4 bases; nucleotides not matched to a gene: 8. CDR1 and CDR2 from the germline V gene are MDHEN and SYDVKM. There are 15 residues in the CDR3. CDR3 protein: CASSPPWTGGTEAFF. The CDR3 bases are TGTGCCAGCAGCCCCCCGTGGACAGGGGGCACTGAAGCTTTCTTT.

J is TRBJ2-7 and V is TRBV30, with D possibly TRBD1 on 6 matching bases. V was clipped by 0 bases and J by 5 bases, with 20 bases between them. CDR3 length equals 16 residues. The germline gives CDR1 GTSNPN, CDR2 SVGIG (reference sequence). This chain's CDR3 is CAWSVTGTRDDNEQYF. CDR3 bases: TGTGCCTGGAGTGTAACCGGGACAAGGGACGATAACGAGCAGTACTTC.

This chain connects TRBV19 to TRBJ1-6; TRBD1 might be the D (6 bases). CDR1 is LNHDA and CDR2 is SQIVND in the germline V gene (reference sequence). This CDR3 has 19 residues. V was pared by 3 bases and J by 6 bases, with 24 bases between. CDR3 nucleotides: TGTGCCAGTAGTATCTCGGACAGACTTTATTCGATAGGTAATTCACCCCTCCACTTT. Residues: CASSISDRLYSIGNSPLHF. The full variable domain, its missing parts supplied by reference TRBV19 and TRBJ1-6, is DGGITQSPKYLFRKEGQNVTLSCEQNLNHDAMYWYRQDPGQGLRLIYYSQIVNDFQKGDIAEGYSVSREKKESFPLTVTSAQKNPTAFYLCASSISDRLYSIGNSPLHFGNGTRLTVT.

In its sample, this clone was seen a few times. The CDR3 DNA reads as TGTGCCAGCAGCTTGCCGGGACAGGGGAGTGAAAAACTGTTTTTT. Translated, it gives CASSLPGQGSEKLFF. The rearrangement uses TRBV5-4 and TRBJ1-4, with 10 bases that match TRBD1. V shed 1 base and J 7 bases; nucleotides not matched to a gene: 4. Germline lookup yields CDR1 SGHNT and CDR2 YYREEE (reference sequence). There are 15 residues in the CDR3.

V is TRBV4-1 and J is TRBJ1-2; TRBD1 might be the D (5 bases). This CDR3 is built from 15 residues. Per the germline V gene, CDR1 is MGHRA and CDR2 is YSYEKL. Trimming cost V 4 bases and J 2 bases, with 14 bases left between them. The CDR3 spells CASSPEEGMNYGYTF. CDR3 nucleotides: TGCGCCAGCAGCCCTGAGGAGGGGATGAACTATGGCTACACCTTC.

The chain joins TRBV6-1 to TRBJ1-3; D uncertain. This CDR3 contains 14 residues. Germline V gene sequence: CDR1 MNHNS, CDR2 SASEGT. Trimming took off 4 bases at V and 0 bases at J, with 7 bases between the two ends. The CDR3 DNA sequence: TGTGCCAGCAGTGCCACAGTCTCTGGAAACACCATATATTTT. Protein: CASSATVSGNTIYF.

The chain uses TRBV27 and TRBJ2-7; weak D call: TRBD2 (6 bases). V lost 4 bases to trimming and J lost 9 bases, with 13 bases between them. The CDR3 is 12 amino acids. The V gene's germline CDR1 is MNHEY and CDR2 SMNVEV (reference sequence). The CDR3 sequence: CASSSGLTSQYF. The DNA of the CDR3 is TGTGCCAGCAGTTCGGGACTTACCTCGCAGTACTTC.

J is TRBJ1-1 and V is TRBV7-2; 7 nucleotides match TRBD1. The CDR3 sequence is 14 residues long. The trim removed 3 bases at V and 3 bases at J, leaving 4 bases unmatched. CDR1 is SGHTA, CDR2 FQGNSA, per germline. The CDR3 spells CASSLQTGYTEAFF. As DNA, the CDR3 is TGTGCCAGCAGCTTGCAGACAGGGTACACTGAAGCTTTCTTT.

The CDR3 sequence: CASRSGTSRSYEQYF. Here the CDR3 DNA reads TGTGCCAGCAGGTCCGGGACTAGCAGATCCTACGAGCAGTACTTC. The V and J genes are TRBV11-3 and TRBJ2-7; 9 nucleotides agree with TRBD2. Unmatched junction bases numbered 7, after V lost 6 bases and J lost 1 base. CDR1 is SGHNT, CDR2 YENEEA, per germline. The CDR3 contains 15 residues.

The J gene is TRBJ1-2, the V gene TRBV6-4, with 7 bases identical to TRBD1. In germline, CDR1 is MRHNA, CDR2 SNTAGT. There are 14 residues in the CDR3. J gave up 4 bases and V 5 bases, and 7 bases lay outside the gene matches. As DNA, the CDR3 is TGTGCCAGCAGTCAACAGGGGATCGGCTATGGCTACACCTTC. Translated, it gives CASSQQGIGYGYTF.

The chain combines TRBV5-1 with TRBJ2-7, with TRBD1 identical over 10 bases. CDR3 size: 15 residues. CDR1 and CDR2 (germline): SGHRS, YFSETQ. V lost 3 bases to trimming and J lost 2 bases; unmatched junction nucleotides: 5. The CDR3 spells CASSYTGTGAYEQYF. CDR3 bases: TGCGCCAGCAGCTACACCGGGACAGGGGCCTACGAGCAGTACTTC.

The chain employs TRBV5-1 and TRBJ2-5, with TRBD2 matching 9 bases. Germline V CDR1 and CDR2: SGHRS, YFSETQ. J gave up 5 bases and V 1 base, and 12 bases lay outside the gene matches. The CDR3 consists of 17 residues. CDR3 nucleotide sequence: TGCGCCAGCAGCTTGTTTGGTAGCGGGAGCTCGAGGGAGACCCAGTACTTC. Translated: CASSLFGSGSSRETQYF.

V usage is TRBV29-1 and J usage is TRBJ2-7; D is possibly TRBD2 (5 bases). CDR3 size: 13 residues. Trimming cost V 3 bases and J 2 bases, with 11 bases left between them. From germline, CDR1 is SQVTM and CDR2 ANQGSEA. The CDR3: CSVEVPSPYEQYF. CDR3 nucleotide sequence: TGCAGCGTTGAGGTGCCTAGCCCCTACGAGCAGTACTTC.

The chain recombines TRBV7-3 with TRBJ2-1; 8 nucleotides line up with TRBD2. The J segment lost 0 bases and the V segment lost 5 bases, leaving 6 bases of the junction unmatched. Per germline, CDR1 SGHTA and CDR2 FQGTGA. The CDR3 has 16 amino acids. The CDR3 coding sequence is TGTGCCAGCAGCCGGACTAGCAGCAGCTCCTACAATGAGCAGTTCTTC. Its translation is CASSRTSSSSYNEQFF.

CDR3 in amino acids: CATKAGPYNEQFF. CDR3 DNA sequence: TGTGCCACCAAAGCGGGACCCTACAATGAGCAGTTCTTC. J is TRBJ2-1 and V is TRBV19; 7 bases match TRBD2. Germline CDR1 reads LNHDA; CDR2 reads SQIVND (reference sequence). V dropped 10 bases and J dropped 2; count of bases not matched to a gene: 5. The CDR3 covers 13 residues. Filled out from reference TRBV19 and TRBJ2-1, the complete variable domain reads DGGITQSPKYLFRKEGQNVTLSCEQNLNHDAMYWYRQDPGQGLRLIYYSQIVNDFQKGDIAEGYSVSREKKESFPLTVTSAQKNPTAFYLCATKAGPYNEQFFGPGTRLTVL.

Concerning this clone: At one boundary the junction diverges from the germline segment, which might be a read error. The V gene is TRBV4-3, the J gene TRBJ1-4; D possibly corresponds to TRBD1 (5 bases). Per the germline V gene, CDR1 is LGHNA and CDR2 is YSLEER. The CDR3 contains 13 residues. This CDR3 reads CASSPKGGHYQIF. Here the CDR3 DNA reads TGCGCCAGCAGCCCGAAGGGCGGACACTATCAGATTTTT.

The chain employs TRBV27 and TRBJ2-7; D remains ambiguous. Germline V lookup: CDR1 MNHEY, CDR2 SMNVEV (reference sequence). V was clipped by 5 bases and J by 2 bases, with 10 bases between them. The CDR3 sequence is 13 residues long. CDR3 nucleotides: TGTGCCAGCAGTCCGCTCTCAGCCTACGAGCAGTACTTC. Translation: CASSPLSAYEQYF.

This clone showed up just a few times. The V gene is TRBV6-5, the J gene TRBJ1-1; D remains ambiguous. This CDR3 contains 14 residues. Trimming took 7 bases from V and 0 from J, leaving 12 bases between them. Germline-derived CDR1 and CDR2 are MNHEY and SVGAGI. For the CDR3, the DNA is TGTGCCAGCAACCACGAGGATCTGAACACTGAAGCTTTCTTT. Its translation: CASNHEDLNTEAFF.

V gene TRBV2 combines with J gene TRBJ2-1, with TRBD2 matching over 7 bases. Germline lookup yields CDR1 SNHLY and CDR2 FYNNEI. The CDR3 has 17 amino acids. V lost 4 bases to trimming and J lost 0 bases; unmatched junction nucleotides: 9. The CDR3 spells CASSAFWEGSSYNEQFF. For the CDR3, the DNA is TGTGCCAGCAGTGCGTTTTGGGAGGGCAGCTCCTACAATGAGCAGTTCTTC. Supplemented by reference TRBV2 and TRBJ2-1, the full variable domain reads EPEVTQTPSHQVTQMGQEVILRCVPISNHLYFYWYRQILGQKVEFLVSFYNNEISEKSEIFDDQFSVERPDGSNFTLKIRSTKLEDSAMYFCASSAFWEGSSYNEQFFGPGTRLTVL.

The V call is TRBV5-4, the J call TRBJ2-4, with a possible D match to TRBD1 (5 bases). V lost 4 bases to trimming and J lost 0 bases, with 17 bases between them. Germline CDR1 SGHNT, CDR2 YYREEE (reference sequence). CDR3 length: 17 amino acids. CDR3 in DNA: TGTGCCAGCAGCGACACTACAGGTTTTCTAGCCAAAAACATTCAGTACTTC. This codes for CASSDTTGFLAKNIQYF.

The CDR3 bases are TGTGCCAGCAGTGACAGGGGGGGCTACGAGCAGTACTTC. Translating it yields CASSDRGGYEQYF. The chain links TRBV27 to TRBJ2-7; 9 bases align to TRBD1. CDR3 size: 13 residues. Germline V CDR1 and CDR2: MNHEY, SMNVEV (reference sequence). The junction had 2 bases not matched to a gene; V was cut back by 5 bases and J by 3 bases.

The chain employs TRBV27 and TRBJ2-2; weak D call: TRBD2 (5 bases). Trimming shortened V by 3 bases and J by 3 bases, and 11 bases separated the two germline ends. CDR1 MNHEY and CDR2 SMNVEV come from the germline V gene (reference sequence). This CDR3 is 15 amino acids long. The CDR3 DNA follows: TGTGCCAGCAGTTTCGAGGGTGGTTACACCGGGGAGCTGTTTTTT. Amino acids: CASSFEGGYTGELFF.

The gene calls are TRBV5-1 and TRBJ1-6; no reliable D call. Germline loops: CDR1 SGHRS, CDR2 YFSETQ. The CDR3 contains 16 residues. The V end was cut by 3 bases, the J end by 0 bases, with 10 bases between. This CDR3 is CASSSGSYSYNSPLHF. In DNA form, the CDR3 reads TGCGCCAGCAGCTCCGGTAGCTACTCCTATAATTCACCCCTCCACTTT.